This T cell receptor (beta chain) stems from a study of blood T cell repertoires in COVID-19. As for the study in general: Spain, Italy and the United States supplied samples that represented acute and convalescent COVID-19. The cDNA or gDNA used as material had been derived from T cells, B-cell-depleted T cells, or PBMCs.

Germline V gene lookup returns CDR1 SQVTM and CDR2 ANQGSEA. J was trimmed by 15 bases and V by 7 bases; bases with no gene match: 13. The CDR3 runs to 12 residues. Authors' data handling: From reference gene primer amplification, estimates of nucleated cell counts were derived. TCRdb's table, derived via immunoSEQ multiplex PCR, lists solely in-frame clones and lacks some. V, J and clone size are taken as reported in that table, and D and trimming were inferred from the DNA itself. Of approximately 94,000 clones detected, around four fifths appear once; the ten largest clones hold around 29%. This chain links TRBV29-1 with TRBJ2-1, with 9 bases that match TRBD1. The sequenced sample was peripheral blood. This sequence was found in a man between 65 and 80 years old with active or convalescent COVID-19. For the CDR3, the DNA is TGCAGCGCCCGATACCTCTCGGGACAGGGGTTCTTC. Amino acid sequence: CSARYLSGQGFF.